The 21 T cell receptor beta chains presented below share a single source sample, sequenced in a study of blood T cell repertoires in COVID-19. Here immunoSEQ multiplex PCR was the method, and the copy in TCRdb shows in-frame clones only, minus some. The sample has about 310,000 clones, roughly 91% seen once. Sequencing was carried out using peripheral blood. The receptors stem from a man between 45 and 60 years old with active or convalescent COVID-19.

A single count supports this clone. The J gene is TRBJ1-4, the V gene TRBV4-2; 8 bases match TRBD1. Germline-derived CDR1 and CDR2 are LGHNA and YNFKEQ. This CDR3 comprises 15 residues. The V and J ends lost 4 bases and 6 bases, in that order; junction bases with no gene match: 7. The DNA for the CDR3 is TGTGCCAGCAGCCCCCCCGCAGGGGGCCATGAAAAACTGTTTTTT. Translation gives CASSPPAGGHEKLFF.

V is TRBV2 and J is TRBJ2-7; a possible D gene is TRBD1 (6 bases). The CDR3 runs to 13 residues. V lost 1 base and J lost 9, with 13 bases in between. CDR1 and CDR2 (germline): SNHLY, FYNNEI. CDR3 sequence: CASSEVTGHRQYF. CDR3 nucleotide sequence: TGTGCCAGCAGTGAAGTTACGGGACATCGGCAGTACTTC.

The chain carries TRBV13 and TRBJ1-4; D is ambiguous. The CDR3 totals 18 residues. Per germline, CDR1 PRHDT and CDR2 FYEKMQ (reference sequence). The ends were cut back, 5 bases at V and 4 bases at J, with 23 bases in the middle. CDR3 loop: CASSSGSDSLRHNEKLFF. CDR3 nucleotides: TGTGCCAGCAGCAGCGGGAGTGATTCTCTTCGTCATAATGAAAAACTGTTTTTT.

J is TRBJ1-5 and V is TRBV19; 9 bases line up with TRBD1. The germline gives CDR1 LNHDA, CDR2 SQIVND (reference sequence). V lost 3 bases to trimming and J lost 5 bases; unmatched junction nucleotides: 8. The CDR3 sequence is 16 residues long. CDR3 sequence: CASSIHGTGPYQPQHF. The CDR3, as DNA: TGTGCCAGTAGTATCCACGGGACAGGGCCGTATCAGCCCCAGCATTTT. The full variable domain, rest sourced from reference TRBV19 and TRBJ1-5, is DGGITQSPKYLFRKEGQNVTLSCEQNLNHDAMYWYRQDPGQGLRLIYYSQIVNDFQKGDIAEGYSVSREKKESFPLTVTSAQKNPTAFYLCASSIHGTGPYQPQHFGDGTRLSIL.

V is TRBV3-1 (or the pseudogene TRBV3-2) and J is TRBJ1-6, with 7 nucleotides matching TRBD1. This CDR3 region has 15 residues. V lost 0 bases, J lost 8 bases, and 4 bases stayed unmatched. The germline gives CDR1 LGHDT, CDR2 YNNKEL (reference sequence). CDR3 residues: CASSQETGADSPLHF. DNA of the CDR3: TGTGCCAGCAGCCAAGAAACAGGGGCGGATTCACCCCTCCACTTT.

The rearrangement uses TRBV18 and TRBJ2-2; D is perhaps TRBD2 (5 bases). With 3 bases removed from V and 3 bases from J, the gap between germline ends came to 11 bases. CDR3 size: 15 residues. Germline CDR1 KGHSH, CDR2 LQKENI. Here the CDR3 reads CASSPRTGYTGELFF. The CDR3 DNA reads as TGTGCCAGCTCACCTCGGACTGGCTACACCGGGGAGCTGTTTTTT.

CDR3 coding DNA: TGTGCCAGCAGGGGGACTAGCGGAGATACGCAGTATTTT. Amino acids: CASRGTSGDTQYF. This chain uses TRBV2 with TRBJ2-3; 11 positions match TRBD2. The length of the CDR3 is 13 residues. Germline V gene sequence: CDR1 SNHLY, CDR2 FYNNEI. V lost 6 bases to trimming and J lost 5 bases; unmatched junction nucleotides: 1.

This chain links TRBV25-1 with TRBJ2-7; a weak D match, TRBD1 (5 bases). Germline CDR1 is MGHDK and CDR2 is SYGVNS. This CDR3 spans 13 amino acids. Deletions cut 0 bases from V and 6 bases from J, with 9 bases between. The CDR3, as DNA: TGTGCCAGCAGTGAATATTTCAGGGTCGAGCAGTACTTC. This codes for CASSEYFRVEQYF.

V is TRBV9 and J is TRBJ1-2, with D unresolved. Trimming stripped 3 bases from V and 3 bases from J, with 12 bases between. The CDR3 contains 14 residues. The V gene's germline CDR1 is SGDLS and CDR2 YYNGEE. CDR3 sequence reads: CASSASDWDYGYTF. DNA of the CDR3: TGTGCCAGCAGCGCTTCGGACTGGGACTATGGCTACACCTTC.

J is TRBJ2-5 and V is TRBV6-5; 10 bases agree with TRBD1. The CDR3 totals 16 residues. V lost 4 bases, J lost 2 bases, and 7 bases stayed unmatched. Germline CDR1 is MNHEY and CDR2 is SVGAGI. In DNA form, the CDR3 reads TGTGCCAGCAGTTTCCGACAGGGGGCCCGTCAAGAGACCCAGTACTTC. It encodes CASSFRQGARQETQYF.

The genes are TRBV18 and TRBJ2-7; 11 nucleotides agree with TRBD2. Losses at the gene ends were 4 bases for V and 3 bases for J; bases not matched to a gene: 11. Germline values: CDR1 KGHSH, CDR2 LQKENI. The CDR3 has 17 residues. The CDR3 region is CASSLGTSGASFYEQYF. CDR3 nucleotides: TGTGCCAGCTCACTGGGGACTAGCGGCGCCTCCTTCTACGAGCAGTACTTC. Using reference TRBV18 and TRBJ2-7 for the parts outside the CDR3, the full variable domain is NAGVMQNPRHLVRRRGQEARLRCSPMKGHSHVYWYRQLPEEGLKFMVYLQKENIIDESGMPKERFSAEFPKEGPSILRIQQVVRGDSAAYFCASSLGTSGASFYEQYFGPGTRLTVT.

V usage is TRBV3-1 (or the pseudogene TRBV3-2) and J usage is TRBJ1-4; a possible D gene is TRBD1 (6 bases). Trimming stripped 1 base from V and 3 bases from J, with 9 bases between. Germline V gene lookup returns CDR1 LGHDT and CDR2 YNNKEL (reference sequence). The CDR3 is 15 amino acids. CDR3 nucleotides: TGTGCCAGCAGCCAAGGATCAGGGGCTAATGAAAAACTGTTTTTT. Residues: CASSQGSGANEKLFF.

The genes are TRBV11-2 and TRBJ1-2; unclear D gene. V was trimmed by 2 bases and J by 7 bases, leaving 8 bases between them. CDR3 length equals 12 residues. Looked up from germline, CDR1 is SGHAT and CDR2 is FQNNGV. DNA for the CDR3: TGTGCCAGCAGCTTACTGGGAGGTGGCTACACCTTC. Protein: CASSLLGGGYTF.

The rearrangement uses TRBV21-1 and TRBJ2-7; the D call TRBD1 from the table was never checked on the DNA. TRBV21-1 is termed a pseudogene. The CDR3 is 16 amino acids. Here the CDR3 reads CASSKGKDSSLGEQYF. CDR3 coding DNA: TGTGCCAGCAGCAAAGGAAAGGACAGTAGTTTGGGCGAGCAGTACTTC.

This chain connects TRBV27 to TRBJ2-7, with 8 bases fitting TRBD1. Germline V gene data show CDR1 as MNHEY and CDR2 as SMNVEV (reference sequence). The CDR3 has 15 residues. V shed 6 bases, J shed 1 base, and the junction held 8 bases outside the gene matches. The CDR3, as DNA: TGTGCCAGCAGCCCCGCCGACAGGGGTTCCTACGAGCAGTACTTC. Amino acids: CASSPADRGSYEQYF.

The chain couples TRBV20-1 to TRBJ1-6; tentative D call: TRBD1 (5 bases). V lost 3 bases, J lost 7 bases, and 7 bases lay in between. The CDR3 is 12 amino acids. Germline values: CDR1 DFQATT, CDR2 SNEGSKA (reference sequence). In DNA form, the CDR3 reads TGCAGTGCTAGTTCAGGGAATTCACCCCTCCACTTT. Protein product: CSASSGNSPLHF.

This chain joins TRBV21-1 and TRBJ1-2. TRBV21-1 is assigned pseudogene status. The CDR3 sequence is 17 residues long. The CDR3 spells CASSKVRVSKTIDGYTF. The DNA for the CDR3 is TGTGCCAGCAGCAAAGTGCGGGTTAGTAAAACTATCGATGGCTACACCTTC.

The chain employs TRBV7-9 and TRBJ1-2; D possibly corresponds to TRBD1 (5 bases). Germline CDR1 SEHNR, CDR2 FQNEAQ (reference sequence). This CDR3 is built from 14 residues. V was shortened by 4 bases and J by 2 bases, with 11 bases between the two germline ends. The CDR3 DNA reads as TGTGCCAGCAGCTCGGGGGGGTACAACTATGGCTACACCTTC. Translating gives CASSSGGYNYGYTF.

The genes are TRBV2 and TRBJ2-5; no clear D gene. Germline V gene sequence: CDR1 SNHLY, CDR2 FYNNEI. There are 12 residues in the CDR3. The ends were cut back, 3 bases at V and 2 bases at J, with 4 bases in the middle. For the CDR3, the DNA is TGTGCCAGCAGTGAGGCACAAGAGACCCAGTACTTC. As protein: CASSEAQETQYF.

V usage is TRBV6-1 and J usage is TRBJ2-3; 8 bases align to TRBD2. Trimming removed 0 bases from V and 0 bases from J; junction bases left unmatched: 5. CDR1 and CDR2 (germline): MNHNS, SASEGT. The CDR3 sequence is 17 residues long. CDR3 sequence reads: CASSEALGGGSTDTQYF. The CDR3 DNA is TGTGCCAGCAGTGAAGCCCTCGGGGGGGGGAGCACAGATACGCAGTATTTT.

The CDR3 spells CASTRYSGNTIYF. The DNA of the CDR3 is TGTGCCAGCACTAGATATTCTGGAAACACCATATATTTT. The chain combines TRBV12-3 or TRBV12-4 with TRBJ1-3, with D unresolved. V dropped 7 bases and J dropped 1 base, with 8 bases sitting between them. The CDR3 sequence is 13 residues long.